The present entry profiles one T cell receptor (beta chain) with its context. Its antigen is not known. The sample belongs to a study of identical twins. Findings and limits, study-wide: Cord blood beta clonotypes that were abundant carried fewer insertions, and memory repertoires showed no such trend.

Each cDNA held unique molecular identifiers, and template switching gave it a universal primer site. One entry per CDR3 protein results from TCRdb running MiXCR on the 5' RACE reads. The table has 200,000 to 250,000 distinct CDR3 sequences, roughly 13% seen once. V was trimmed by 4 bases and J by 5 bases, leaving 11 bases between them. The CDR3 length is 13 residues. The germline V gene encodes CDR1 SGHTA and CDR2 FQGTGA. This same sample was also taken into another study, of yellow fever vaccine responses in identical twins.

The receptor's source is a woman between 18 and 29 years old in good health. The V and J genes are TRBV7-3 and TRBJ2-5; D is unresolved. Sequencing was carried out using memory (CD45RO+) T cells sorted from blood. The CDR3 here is CASSSARMETQYF. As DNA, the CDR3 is TGTGCCAGCAGCTCCGCCCGGATGGAGACCCAGTACTTC.